The 13 T cell receptor beta chains presented below share a single source sample, sequenced in a study of graft-versus-host responses after intestinal transplantation. No antigen has been assigned to these receptors. Sequencing was performed with immunoSEQ multiplex PCR; in TCRdb, only in-frame clones are kept and a portion is missing. The sample holds about 90,000 clones, less than 90% seen once. Sequenced here: unstimulated CD4+ T cells sorted from spleen or lymph node cells, sampled before transplant. These receptors came from a human donor who was the organ donor for an intestinal transplant.

The chain carries TRBV15 and TRBJ2-5; tentative D call: TRBD2 (7 bases). Germline-derived CDR1 and CDR2 are LNHNV and YYDKDF (reference sequence). The CDR3 length is 16 residues. V was pared by 0 bases and J by 1 base, with 12 bases between. The CDR3 DNA sequence: TGTGCCACCAGCAGAGATCTCGGGGGGCCCCAAGAGACCCAGTACTTC. Translating it yields CATSRDLGGPQETQYF. The complete variable domain, with remaining parts taken from reference TRBV15 and TRBJ2-5, reads DAMVIQNPRYQVTQFGKPVTLSCSQTLNHNVMYWYQQKSSQAPKLLFHYYDKDFNNEADTPDNFQSRRPNTSFCFLDIRSPGLGDTAMYLCATSRDLGGPQETQYFGPGTRLLVL.

This clone has just a few counts. V gene TRBV28 combines with J gene TRBJ2-7; possibly TRBD1 for D (6 bases). This CDR3 region has 12 residues. Between the trimmed V and J ends, which lost 2 bases and 4 bases, there was a span of 6 bases. Germline loops: CDR1 MDHEN, CDR2 SYDVKM. For the CDR3, the DNA is TGTGCCAGCAGTTTACAGGGGTACGAGCAGTACTTC. It yields the protein CASSLQGYEQYF. Based on the CDR3 plus reference TRBV28 and TRBJ2-7, the full variable domain is DVKVTQSSRYLVKRTGEKVFLECVQDMDHENMFWYRQDPGLGLRLIYFSYDVKMKEKGDIPEGYSVSREKKERFSLILESASTNQTSMYLCASSLQGYEQYFGPGTRLTVT.

This clone was counted between two and nine times. V and J are TRBV4-2 and TRBJ1-2, with 7 bases aligning to TRBD1. The junction had 6 bases not matched to a gene; V was cut back by 4 bases and J by 4 bases. Germline V gene data show CDR1 as LGHNA and CDR2 as YNFKEQ. The CDR3 spans 14 residues. CDR3 nucleotide sequence: TGTGCCAGCAGCCCGACAGGGATGGGCTATGGCTACACCTTC. This sequence encodes CASSPTGMGYGYTF.

The chain carries TRBV19 and TRBJ1-2; 8 bases agree with TRBD1. The V and J ends lost 6 bases and 4 bases, in that order; junction bases with no gene match: 1. Germline V gene sequence: CDR1 LNHDA, CDR2 SQIVND (reference sequence). CDR3 length equals 12 residues. This chain's CDR3 is CASSDRGYGYTF. The CDR3 bases are TGTGCCAGTAGCGACAGGGGCTATGGCTACACCTTC.

The J gene is TRBJ2-3, the V gene TRBV2; TRBD2 matches at 13 bases. The CDR3 is made up of 15 amino acids. From germline, CDR1 is SNHLY and CDR2 FYNNEI. Trimming took 8 bases from V and 3 from J; bases not matched to a gene: 5. For the CDR3, the DNA is TGTGCCAGCCGGGGGACTAGCGGGGCAACAGATACGCAGTATTTT. It codes for CASRGTSGATDTQYF. Based on the CDR3 plus reference TRBV2 and TRBJ2-3, the full variable domain is EPEVTQTPSHQVTQMGQEVILRCVPISNHLYFYWYRQILGQKVEFLVSFYNNEISEKSEIFDDQFSVERPDGSNFTLKIRSTKLEDSAMYFCASRGTSGATDTQYFGPGTRLTVL.

The rearrangement joins TRBV6-5 to TRBJ2-3; 10 bases are shared with TRBD2. The CDR3 has 15 residues. Germline lookup yields CDR1 MNHEY and CDR2 SVGAGI. After removal of 2 bases from V and 1 base from J, the junction contained 0 bases not matched to a gene. CDR3 in amino acids: CASSYGLAGTDTQYF. The CDR3 DNA reads as TGTGCCAGCAGTTACGGACTAGCGGGCACAGATACGCAGTATTTT.

The chain is built from TRBV11-2 and TRBJ2-5; maybe TRBD2 (5 bases). The V end was cut by 5 bases, the J end by 0 bases, with 13 bases between. From germline, CDR1 is SGHAT and CDR2 FQNNGV. This CDR3 is 15 amino acids long. In DNA form, the CDR3 reads TGTGCCAGCAGCCGGACTCGGCGGGACCAAGAGACCCAGTACTTC. This codes for CASSRTRRDQETQYF.

This chain links TRBV14 with TRBJ1-4; no firm D call. The germline V gene has CDR1 SGHDN and CDR2 FVKESK. The CDR3 runs to 10 residues. Trimming removed 7 bases at V and 6 bases at J, with 3 bases between. CDR3 bases: TGTGCCAGCAACTATGAAAAACTGTTTTTT. As protein: CASNYEKLFF.

This clone was recorded only once. The chain couples TRBV5-1 to TRBJ1-5; D not resolved. The V gene's germline CDR1 is SGHRS and CDR2 YFSETQ. Trimming took off 0 bases at V and 7 bases at J, with 11 bases between the two ends. The CDR3 totals 14 residues. CDR3 amino acids: CASSLERRGQPQHF. The CDR3, as DNA: TGCGCCAGCAGCTTGGAACGCCGGGGACAGCCCCAGCATTTT.

The chain links TRBV2 to TRBJ2-5; weak D call: TRBD2 (5 bases). V dropped 2 bases and J dropped 1 base, with 8 bases sitting between them. The CDR3 sequence is 14 residues long. CDR1 and CDR2 (germline): SNHLY, FYNNEI. For the CDR3, the DNA is TGTGCCAGCAGTGAATGGGGAGTCCAAGAGACCCAGTACTTC. Translation gives CASSEWGVQETQYF.

The rearrangement uses TRBV7-9 and TRBJ2-7; D remains unclear. V lost 1 base, J lost 6 bases, and 4 bases lay in between. The germline V gene has CDR1 SEHNR and CDR2 FQNEAQ (reference sequence). The CDR3 contains 11 residues. CDR3 loop: CASSLVSEQYF. DNA for the CDR3: TGTGCCAGCAGCTTAGTCTCCGAGCAGTACTTC.

J is TRBJ2-7 and V is TRBV6-1; D perhaps matches TRBD2 (6 bases). CDR1 MNHNS and CDR2 SASEGT come from the germline V gene. The CDR3 runs to 16 residues. Trimming pared 1 base from V and 2 bases from J, leaving 15 bases between. The CDR3 nucleotides are TGTGCCAGCAGTGAAGACCGGGGGTTGGGGCCCTACGAGCAGTACTTC. Translated: CASSEDRGLGPYEQYF.

This clone was counted between two and nine times. The chain joins TRBV5-1 to TRBJ2-3; 8 nucleotides match TRBD1. This CDR3 region has 16 residues. The germline V gene encodes CDR1 SGHRS and CDR2 YFSETQ. With 4 bases clipped from V and 3 bases from J, the junction kept 10 bases outside the gene matches. The CDR3 here is CASSPMAGGTTDTQYF. The CDR3, as DNA: TGCGCCAGCAGCCCAATGGCAGGGGGCACGACAGATACGCAGTATTTT. The variable domain in full, completed from reference TRBV5-1 and TRBJ2-3, reads KAGVTQTPRYLIKTRGQQVTLSCSPISGHRSVSWYQQTPGQGLQFLFEYFSETQRNKGNFPGRFSGRQFSNSRSEMNVSTLELGDSALYLCASSPMAGGTTDTQYFGPGTRLTVL.